This T cell receptor (beta chain) emerged from a study of shared clonotypes between healthy human individuals. Measured with immunoSEQ multiplex PCR; TCRdb has only the in-frame clones, and not every one. The table includes over 2 million clones, 80% to 95% detected once. The CDR3 has 17 residues. The specimen was naive CD4+ T cells from PBMCs. Stated subset: CD45RA+ positively selected. This clonotype was obtained from a man aged 18 to 30 in good health. Some clones in this sample may be carry-over from other donors' samples. The chain is built from TRBV21-1 and TRBJ1-2; the table's D call TRBD1 went unverified against the DNA. TRBV21-1 is classified as a pseudogene. CDR3: CASSKESVMETAYGYTF. DNA of the CDR3: TGTGCCAGCAGCAAAGAAAGTGTTATGGAGACAGCCTATGGCTACACCTTC.